Below, 9 T cell receptor beta chains from the same sample are listed, as sequenced in a study of blood T cell repertoires in COVID-19. Libraries were prepared by immunoSEQ multiplex PCR; TCRdb keeps only in-frame clonotypes and omits some of them. This table holds 13,000 to 15,000 clones, around 94% found once. Specimen: peripheral blood. The receptors shown here come from a human donor with active COVID-19. The donor label of this sample is uncertain.

V usage is TRBV6-1 and J usage is TRBJ2-2, with TRBD1 as a possible D gene (5 bases). The CDR3 covers 13 residues. Germline lookup yields CDR1 MNHNS and CDR2 SASEGT. Trimming cost V 3 bases and J 4 bases, with 6 bases left between them. DNA of the CDR3: TGTGCCAGCAGTGACAGGGTCACCGGGGAGCTGTTTTTT. It specifies CASSDRVTGELFF.

This chain uses TRBV27 with TRBJ1-6; a weak D match, TRBD1 (6 bases). Germline V gene data show CDR1 as MNHEY and CDR2 as SMNVEV (reference sequence). The CDR3 is 17 residues long. Deletions cut 4 bases from V and 1 base from J, with 14 bases between. The CDR3 spells CASSYLTQGSYNSPLHF. CDR3 coding DNA: TGTGCCAGCAGTTACCTCACACAGGGTTCCTATAATTCACCCCTCCACTTT.

The chain combines TRBV5-1 with TRBJ2-1, with D unclear. This CDR3 has 12 residues. Germline CDR1 and CDR2: SGHRS and YFSETQ. V was clipped by 2 bases and J by 5 bases, with 5 bases between them. CDR3 protein: CASSFDNNEQFF. The CDR3 region has the DNA TGCGCCAGCAGCTTTGACAACAATGAGCAGTTCTTC. Variable domain in full (rest from reference TRBV5-1 and TRBJ2-1): KAGVTQTPRYLIKTRGQQVTLSCSPISGHRSVSWYQQTPGQGLQFLFEYFSETQRNKGNFPGRFSGRQFSNSRSEMNVSTLELGDSALYLCASSFDNNEQFFGPGTRLTVL.

The chain recombines TRBV5-1 with TRBJ2-1; D is perhaps TRBD1 (6 bases). Trimming took 3 bases from V and 8 from J, leaving 12 bases between them. The CDR3 runs 13 residues. Germline CDR1 reads SGHRS; CDR2 reads YFSETQ. The CDR3 here is CASSSFRGYEQFF. The CDR3 DNA reads TGCGCCAGCAGCTCCTTCAGGGGCTATGAGCAGTTCTTC.

The chain uses TRBV5-4 and TRBJ2-3; 8 nucleotides agree with TRBD2. CDR3 size: 16 residues. Germline CDR1 reads SGHNT; CDR2 reads YYREEE (reference sequence). V gave up 3 bases and J gave up 4 bases; unmatched junction bases: 10. The CDR3 sequence: CASSWGGTRSADTQYF. In DNA form, the CDR3 reads TGTGCCAGCAGCTGGGGGGGGACTAGGTCCGCAGATACGCAGTATTTT.

CDR3: CASSPTEGTIEKLFF. The DNA of the CDR3 is TGTGCCAGTAGTCCCACGGAGGGGACTATCGAAAAACTGTTTTTT. The chain combines TRBV19 with TRBJ1-4; D might be TRBD1 (5 bases). The CDR3 covers 15 residues. CDR1 and CDR2 (germline): LNHDA, SQIVND (reference sequence). Trimming cost V 5 bases and J 8 bases, with 18 bases left between them.

The chain couples TRBV12-3 or TRBV12-4 to TRBJ1-5; D remains ambiguous. Trimming took off 0 bases at V and 4 bases at J, with 4 bases between the two ends. The CDR3 covers 13 residues. The CDR3 coding sequence is TGTGCCAGCAGTTTAGCACTAAATCAGCCCCAGCATTTT. Amino acids: CASSLALNQPQHF.

V gene TRBV5-4 combines with J gene TRBJ2-3, with 9 bases matching TRBD2. Germline lookup yields CDR1 SGHNT and CDR2 YYREEE (reference sequence). Trimming cost V 0 bases and J 6 bases; bases outside gene matches: 8. This CDR3 region has 16 residues. CDR3 DNA: TGTGCCAGCAGCTTGGTAGTAGCGGGAGAGGTGGATACGCAGTATTTT. Protein: CASSLVVAGEVDTQYF.

V usage is TRBV28 and J usage is TRBJ2-3; 8 bases agree with TRBD2. Trimming cost V 2 bases and J 4 bases; bases outside gene matches: 2. This CDR3 has 14 amino acids. Germline V CDR1 and CDR2: MDHEN, SYDVKM. CDR3 DNA: TGTGCCAGCAGTTTACCAGCGGGGGCAGATACGCAGTATTTT. Translated: CASSLPAGADTQYF.